These T cell receptor beta chains were read from a single sample in a study of radiotherapy plus CTLA-4 blockade in lung cancer. Measured with immunoSEQ multiplex PCR; TCRdb has only the in-frame clones, and not every one. The table has fewer than 65,000 clones, 84% seen once. The sequencing here drew on peripheral blood, taken from a patient treated with radiotherapy plus ipilimumab. Every receptor here comes from a human donor with non-small cell lung cancer whose response to radiotherapy plus ipilimumab could not be evaluated. Each CDR3 is given without its conserved first and last residue.

j_gene: TRBJ2-7; v_gene: TRBV10-2; CDR3aa: ASSESQTGGYEQY
j_gene: TRBJ2-7; v_gene: TRBV7-3; CDR3aa: ASSPVGLGDEQY
j_gene: TRBJ1-4; v_gene: TRBV5-1; CDR3aa: ASSLEGAAVTNEKLF
j_gene: TRBJ2-2; v_gene: TRBV27; CDR3aa: ASSTGSRELF
j_gene: TRBJ1-2; v_gene: TRBV6-5; CDR3aa: ASSLGQGFRYGYT
j_gene: TRBJ1-2; v_gene: TRBV2; CDR3aa: ASGDDSPLYGYT
j_gene: TRBJ2-3; v_gene: TRBV4-3; CDR3aa: ASSPRLAGGGDTQY
j_gene: TRBJ1-5; v_gene: TRBV28; CDR3aa: ASSLIVRNQPQH
j_gene: TRBJ1-2; v_gene: TRBV7-9; CDR3aa: ASSLYDRLYGYT
j_gene: NA; v_gene: TRBV6-5; CDR3aa: ASSYSRRGAPEQY
j_gene: TRBJ2-1; v_gene: TRBV4-2; CDR3aa: ASSQDGLAGSYNEQF
j_gene: TRBJ2-7; v_gene: TRBV7-2; CDR3aa: ASSLWRGGTGIPYEQY
j_gene: TRBJ2-2; v_gene: TRBV5-6; CDR3aa: ASSGRTGTGELF
j_gene: TRBJ1-3; v_gene: TRBV9; CDR3aa: ASSLSGTDYSGNTIY
j_gene: TRBJ2-7; v_gene: TRBV7-3; CDR3aa: ASSLKAGPYEQY
j_gene: TRBJ1-5; v_gene: TRBV28; CDR3aa: ASSGQGISNQPQH
j_gene: TRBJ1-2; v_gene: TRBV28; CDR3aa: ASGVRDSAYGYT
j_gene: TRBJ2-7; v_gene: TRBV6-1; CDR3aa: ASSESVSYEQY
j_gene: TRBJ2-7; v_gene: TRBV7-2; CDR3aa: ASSLEVALYEQY
j_gene: TRBJ1-3; v_gene: TRBV6-1; CDR3aa: ASQDRYSGNTIY
j_gene: TRBJ2-2; v_gene: TRBV7-9; CDR3aa: ASSFLGELF
j_gene: TRBJ1-3; v_gene: TRBV28; CDR3aa: ASSSTDPSGNTIY
j_gene: TRBJ2-2; v_gene: TRBV9; CDR3aa: ASSVEGGAGNTGELF
j_gene: TRBJ2-2; v_gene: TRBV28; CDR3aa: ASRVTRVPGELF
j_gene: TRBJ2-1; v_gene: TRBV27; CDR3aa: ASSLDLAGGPGNEQF
j_gene: TRBJ1-4; v_gene: TRBV7-9; CDR3aa: ASSSLKDRGGTNEKLF
j_gene: TRBJ2-3; v_gene: TRBV25-1; CDR3aa: ASSANSDRLKTDTQY
j_gene: TRBJ2-1; v_gene: TRBV7-9; CDR3aa: ASSPGASGIRVEQF
j_gene: TRBJ1-1; v_gene: TRBV11-2; CDR3aa: ASSFTGVDPTEAF
j_gene: TRBJ2-7; v_gene: TRBV6-5; CDR3aa: ASSSWTSGSSHEQY
j_gene: TRBJ2-7; v_gene: TRBV29-1; CDR3aa: SVESGRGYEQY
j_gene: TRBJ2-5; v_gene: TRBV28; CDR3aa: ASTKEGWETQY
j_gene: TRBJ1-2; v_gene: TRBV14; CDR3aa: ASSQDSQGIGGYT
j_gene: TRBJ2-3; v_gene: TRBV19; CDR3aa: ASSIANTDTQY
j_gene: TRBJ2-3; v_gene: TRBV5-1; CDR3aa: ACRTGGSSTDTQY
j_gene: TRBJ1-5; v_gene: TRBV4-3; CDR3aa: ASSQVPNQPQH
j_gene: TRBJ1-4; v_gene: TRBV6-1; CDR3aa: ASGQGAGNEKLF
j_gene: TRBJ1-5; v_gene: TRBV18; CDR3aa: ASSPPGTGPEPQH
j_gene: TRBJ2-2; v_gene: TRBV5-4; CDR3aa: ASSLMATGELF
j_gene: TRBJ2-6; v_gene: TRBV28; CDR3aa: ASSPSYANVLT
j_gene: TRBJ2-6; v_gene: TRBV7-2; CDR3aa: ASSLVGTALSGANVLT
j_gene: TRBJ2-1; v_gene: TRBV6-5; CDR3aa: ASSGGTSAYNEQF
j_gene: TRBJ1-5; v_gene: TRBV19; CDR3aa: ASRGTGTLNQPQH
j_gene: TRBJ2-1; v_gene: TRBV6-6; CDR3aa: ASSYGGFDEQF
j_gene: TRBJ2-4; v_gene: TRBV28; CDR3aa: ASSPQGLGKNIQY
j_gene: NA; v_gene: TRBV9; CDR3aa: ASSPQQGGSYEQY
j_gene: TRBJ2-7; v_gene: TRBV7-9; CDR3aa: ASSLSGIGGEQY
j_gene: TRBJ1-2; v_gene: TRBV6-7; CDR3aa: ASSSLQGGRSYGYT
j_gene: TRBJ2-1; v_gene: TRBV28; CDR3aa: ASRPEVSGSEQF
j_gene: TRBJ2-1; v_gene: TRBV11-3; CDR3aa: ASSLNNYNEQF
j_gene: TRBJ1-5; v_gene: TRBV5-6; CDR3aa: ASSLTDRVDNQPQH
j_gene: TRBJ2-3; v_gene: TRBV7-9; CDR3aa: ASSPRGQGKDTQY
j_gene: TRBJ2-7; v_gene: TRBV4-3; CDR3aa: ASSQVVPTGGNEQY
j_gene: TRBJ2-1; v_gene: TRBV7-3; CDR3aa: ASSTLAGGYNEQF